These 5 T cell receptor beta chains came from one sample sequenced in a study of blood T cell repertoires in COVID-19. Assay: immunoSEQ multiplex PCR; the TCRdb copy retains only in-frame clones and omits some. Here the sample spans 110,000 or so clones, 80% to 90% being singletons. Sample: peripheral blood. The receptors derive from a man in his 70s with active or convalescent COVID-19.

This chain uses TRBV28 with TRBJ2-7; a weak D match, TRBD1 (5 bases). The CDR3 spans 14 residues. V was cut by 6 bases and J by 3 bases, with 15 bases left in between. Germline V CDR1 and CDR2: MDHEN, SYDVKM. CDR3: CASREQGLSYEQYF. CDR3 nucleotides: TGTGCCAGCAGGGAGCAGGGTTTAAGCTACGAGCAGTACTTC.

The chain has TRBV5-6 and TRBJ1-2; D might be TRBD1 (6 bases). The length of the CDR3 is 14 residues. V was shortened by 0 bases and J by 2 bases, with 8 bases between the two germline ends. Germline CDR1 and CDR2: SGHDT and YYEEEE. The CDR3, as DNA: TGTGCCAGCAGCTTGGATACAGGGAACTATGGCTACACCTTC. This encodes CASSLDTGNYGYTF.

The chain joins TRBV7-9 to TRBJ1-1; D is unclear. Germline values: CDR1 SEHNR, CDR2 FQNEAQ (reference sequence). This CDR3 comprises 11 residues. V gave up 5 bases and J gave up 6 bases, with 7 bases separating them. The CDR3 coding sequence is TGTGCCAGCAGCCTGGGCTCTGAAGCTTTCTTT. Encoded protein: CASSLGSEAFF.

The V and J genes are TRBV19 and TRBJ2-5; 9 bases agree with TRBD1. After removal of 5 bases from V and 7 bases from J, the junction contained 2 bases not matched to a gene. This CDR3 spans 12 amino acids. Germline assignment: CDR1 LNHDA and CDR2 SQIVND (reference sequence). In DNA form, the CDR3 reads TGTGCCAGTAGTCAGGACAGGGGGACCCAGTACTTC. It yields the protein CASSQDRGTQYF.

As DNA, the CDR3 is TGCGCCAGCAGCCAAGAATGGGGGGATAACTATGGCTACACCTTC. Its protein product is CASSQEWGDNYGYTF. V usage is TRBV4-1 and J usage is TRBJ1-2; tentatively, D is TRBD1 (5 bases). CDR1 MGHRA and CDR2 YSYEKL come from the germline V gene. The V end was cut by 0 bases, the J end by 1 base, with 9 bases between. The CDR3 consists of 15 residues.